The 31 T cell receptor beta chains presented below share a single source sample, sequenced in a study of shared clonotypes between healthy human individuals. Only in-frame clones appear in the TCRdb table, and some are missing; sequencing was by immunoSEQ multiplex PCR. This sample carries some 2.4 million clones, 90% to 95% of them seen once, and the ten largest clones take about 0.34%. The source material was naive CD4+ T cells from PBMCs. Subset indicated: CD45RA+ positively selected. Receptors were obtained from a man between 18 and 29 years old in good health. Some clones in this sample may be carry-over from other donors' samples.

The V gene is TRBV5-1, the J gene TRBJ2-7; a possible D gene is TRBD2 (5 bases). The CDR3 has 17 residues. The V gene lost 0 bases and the J gene lost 2 bases, with 18 bases spanning the gap. CDR1 is SGHRS and CDR2 is YFSETQ in the germline V gene. The CDR3 DNA is TGCGCCAGCAGCTTGGAACCCGGTATAGCGATTACCTACGAGCAGTACTTC. Protein: CASSLEPGIAITYEQYF.

The rearrangement links TRBV7-9 to TRBJ1-4; no firm D call. CDR1 and CDR2 from the germline V gene are SEHNR and FQNEAQ (reference sequence). This CDR3 has 18 amino acids. Trimming cost V 2 bases and J 3 bases, with 19 bases left between them. In nucleotides, the CDR3 is TGTGCCAGCAGCTTAATGTGGTATATGGGGTCCGCTAATGAAAAACTGTTTTTT. This encodes CASSLMWYMGSANEKLFF.

The gene calls are TRBV10-1 and TRBJ2-2; a possible D gene is TRBD2 (6 bases). Germline V gene lookup returns CDR1 WNHNN and CDR2 SYGVQD (reference sequence). The CDR3 runs to 16 residues. With 5 bases removed from V and 4 bases from J, the gap between germline ends came to 17 bases. The CDR3 DNA reads TGCGCCAGCAGTCCACAGGTAGCGGTTGGCACCGGGGAGCTGTTTTTT. Translation: CASSPQVAVGTGELFF.

The chain links TRBV20-1 to TRBJ2-1, with D uncertain. CDR1 DFQATT and CDR2 SNEGSKA come from the germline V gene (reference sequence). The CDR3 extends over 10 amino acids. V was trimmed by 6 bases and J by 16 bases, leaving 16 bases between them. CDR3 loop: CSAMGGNIFF. Written as DNA, the CDR3 is TGCAGTGCCATGGGCGGCAATATTTTCTTC.

J is TRBJ2-1 and V is TRBV5-1; a possible D gene is TRBD2 (5 bases). Germline CDR1 is SGHRS and CDR2 is YFSETQ. The CDR3 extends over 18 amino acids. The germline V and J ends were trimmed by 4 bases and 1 base, with 21 bases remaining between them. The CDR3 bases are TGCGCCAGCAGCATAATAGGGCGGGCGTTAGGTTCCTACAATGAGCAGTTCTTC. It yields the protein CASSIIGRALGSYNEQFF.

The chain employs TRBV4-1 and TRBJ2-3, with D uncertain. The V end lost 4 bases, the J end lost 6 bases, and 8 bases lay between the germline ends. Germline loops: CDR1 MGHRA, CDR2 YSYEKL. The CDR3 is 12 residues long. The CDR3 DNA reads TGCGCCAGCAGCCCCGAGCCTGATACGCAGTATTTT. This sequence encodes CASSPEPDTQYF.

The gene calls are TRBV28 and TRBJ2-4; D is tentatively TRBD1 or TRBD2 (5 bases each). Germline V gene data show CDR1 as MDHEN and CDR2 as SYDVKM. V lost 4 bases and J 0 bases, leaving 16 bases between the germline ends. The CDR3 sequence is 17 residues long. CDR3 amino acids: CASSSTGTDIAKNIQYF. As DNA, the CDR3 is TGTGCCAGCAGTTCCACCGGGACGGACATAGCCAAAAACATTCAGTACTTC.

The chain carries TRBV6-5 and TRBJ2-5; D is unresolved. Germline values: CDR1 MNHEY, CDR2 SVGAGI. V was cut by 6 bases and J by 2 bases, with 4 bases left in between. The CDR3 has 11 residues. CDR3 in amino acids: CASRYQETQYF. The CDR3 DNA reads as TGTGCCAGCAGGTATCAAGAGACCCAGTACTTC.

The chain recombines TRBV5-1 with TRBJ2-5; possible D gene TRBD1, 6 bases. This CDR3 has 15 amino acids. V was pared by 5 bases and J by 5 bases, with 19 bases between. Germline V gives CDR1 SGHRS, CDR2 YFSETQ. The CDR3, as DNA: TGCGCCAGCAGGAAGGACAGCCCCGTTAAGGAGACCCAGTACTTC. Its protein is CASRKDSPVKETQYF.

V gene TRBV7-3 combines with J gene TRBJ2-1; possibly TRBD2 for D (5 bases). Trimming shortened V by 4 bases and J by 5 bases, and 9 bases separated the two germline ends. The CDR3 totals 13 residues. Germline CDR1 is SGHTA and CDR2 is FQGTGA. The DNA for the CDR3 is TGTGCCAGCAGCTCCGGGATTGACAATGAGCAGTTCTTC. Its translation: CASSSGIDNEQFF.

A note on this clone: This specimen includes other DNA sequences encoding the same CDR3. J is TRBJ2-5 and V is TRBV18, with 8 bases lining up with TRBD1. After removal of 3 bases from V and 2 bases from J, the junction contained 2 bases not matched to a gene. The CDR3 length is 14 residues. CDR1 and CDR2 (germline): KGHSH, LQKENI. The CDR3: CASSPRTGQETQYF. The CDR3 DNA reads as TGTGCCAGCTCACCCAGGACAGGGCAAGAGACCCAGTACTTC.

The CDR3 sequence is CASSPGTPGGYEQYF. The CDR3 bases are TGCGCCAGCAGCCCGGGGACTCCAGGAGGCTACGAGCAGTACTTC. This chain links TRBV5-1 with TRBJ2-7, with a tentative D call TRBD2 (6 bases). In germline, CDR1 is SGHRS, CDR2 YFSETQ. The V gene lost 4 bases and the J gene lost 3 bases, with 17 bases spanning the gap. This CDR3 comprises 15 residues.

The gene calls are TRBV5-1 and TRBJ2-7; 7 positions agree with TRBD2. V was pared by 5 bases and J by 2 bases, with 10 bases of the junction left unmatched. CDR1 and CDR2 from the germline V gene are SGHRS and YFSETQ. This CDR3 has 15 residues. This CDR3 is CASRGGSGGAYEQYF. In DNA, the CDR3 is TGCGCCAGCAGGGGGGGGTCGGGGGGTGCCTACGAGCAGTACTTC.

Points on this clone: This sample includes further DNA sequences coding for the same CDR3. This chain joins TRBV27 and TRBJ1-6; TRBD1 matches 10 bases. CDR1 MNHEY and CDR2 SMNVEV come from the germline V gene (reference sequence). This CDR3 region has 14 residues. The V gene end was trimmed by 6 bases and the J gene end by 6 bases; junction bases not matched to a gene: 2. The CDR3 region has the DNA TGTGCCAGCAGCAGGGACAGGGGTAATTCACCCCTCCACTTT. This encodes CASSRDRGNSPLHF.

In DNA form, the CDR3 reads TGTGCCTGGAGTGTACTCGGGGCTAGCGAACGGCATGGCATTCAGTACTTC. This codes for CAWSVLGASERHGIQYF. The chain links TRBV30 to TRBJ2-4; possible D gene TRBD2, 6 bases. The CDR3 sequence is 17 residues long. V was clipped by 0 bases and J by 9 bases, with 24 bases between them. The germline V gene has CDR1 GTSNPN and CDR2 SVGIG (reference sequence).

The J gene is TRBJ2-1, the V gene TRBV14, with D unclear. The ends were cut back, 4 bases at V and 0 bases at J, with 7 bases in the middle. This CDR3 region has 14 residues. From germline, CDR1 is SGHDN and CDR2 FVKESK. CDR3 residues: CASSPIVSYNEQFF. The CDR3 bases are TGTGCCAGCAGCCCGATCGTCTCCTACAATGAGCAGTTCTTC.

The rearrangement links TRBV27 to TRBJ2-3; either TRBD1 or TRBD2 may supply D (5 bases each). Germline-derived CDR1 and CDR2 are MNHEY and SMNVEV (reference sequence). V was trimmed by 9 bases and J by 4 bases, leaving 20 bases between them. This CDR3 is 15 amino acids long. The CDR3 region has the DNA TGTGCCAGACAAGAAGGGACCGAAGGCCCAGATACGCAGTATTTT. Its protein product is CARQEGTEGPDTQYF.

Concerning this clone: Different DNA sequences within this sample yield the same CDR3. This chain links TRBV5-1 with TRBJ2-1; 14 nucleotides match TRBD2. V was pared by 4 bases and J by 6 bases, with 3 bases of the junction left unmatched. The CDR3 has 15 residues. Germline CDR1 reads SGHRS; CDR2 reads YFSETQ. CDR3 DNA sequence: TGCGCCAGCAGCCCCGGGACTAGCGGGAGCAATGAGCAGTTCTTC. Translating gives CASSPGTSGSNEQFF.

This clone occurred once. This sequence joins TRBV25-1 and TRBJ1-1; D unresolved. CDR3 size: 13 residues. Trimming removed 5 bases from V and 5 bases from J, with 12 bases in between. CDR1 is MGHDK, CDR2 SYGVNS, per germline. CDR3 in amino acids: CASSPPAVTEAFF. In DNA, the CDR3 is TGTGCCAGCAGTCCCCCGGCGGTAACTGAAGCTTTCTTT.

In this sample, this clone turned up a few times. Other DNA sequences in the sample encode the same CDR3. The chain couples TRBV28 to TRBJ1-2, with no clear D. Trimming cost V 2 bases and J 0 bases, with 4 bases left between them. Per germline, CDR1 MDHEN and CDR2 SYDVKM. This CDR3 comprises 13 residues. This CDR3 reads CASSLQTNYGYTF. CDR3 DNA sequence: TGTGCCAGCAGTTTACAGACTAACTATGGCTACACCTTC.

A word on this clone: This sample also contains other DNA sequences that code for the same CDR3. The chain carries TRBV11-3 and TRBJ2-7; 10 bases line up with TRBD1. The CDR3 has 14 amino acids. The V gene's germline CDR1 is SGHNT and CDR2 YENEEA. Trimming cost V 1 base and J 4 bases; bases outside gene matches: 1. CDR3 bases: TGTGCCAGCAGCTTAGGACAGGGGGCTTACGAGCAGTACTTC. This codes for CASSLGQGAYEQYF.

V is TRBV6-1 and J is TRBJ2-7; 9 nucleotides match TRBD1. This CDR3 is 15 amino acids long. The germline V gene encodes CDR1 MNHNS and CDR2 SASEGT. The J segment lost 2 bases and the V segment lost 5 bases, leaving 7 bases of the junction unmatched. CDR3 amino acids: CASSSQGARTYEQYF. CDR3 DNA: TGTGCCAGCAGTTCACAGGGGGCAAGGACCTACGAGCAGTACTTC.

The chain carries TRBV7-2 and TRBJ1-5; unclear D gene. The V and J ends lost 0 bases and 0 bases respectively, with 9 bases between them. CDR3 length equals 16 residues. Germline V gene sequence: CDR1 SGHTA, CDR2 FQGNSA. The CDR3 DNA follows: TGTGCCAGCAGCTTAGCCCCAGTTACTAGCAATCAGCCCCAGCATTTT. This encodes CASSLAPVTSNQPQHF.

V usage is TRBV6-1 and J usage is TRBJ2-5; D possibly uses TRBD1 or TRBD2 (6 bases each). From germline, CDR1 is MNHNS and CDR2 SASEGT. CDR3 length equals 17 residues. V dropped 3 bases and J dropped 2 bases, with 19 bases sitting between them. Written as DNA, the CDR3 is TGTGCCAGCAGTGATTTAGAGGGGGGTTTAAATCAAGAGACCCAGTACTTC. It specifies CASSDLEGGLNQETQYF.

This rearrangement joins TRBV7-8 to TRBJ2-7, with D hard to call. Germline lookup yields CDR1 SGHVS and CDR2 FQNEAQ. Trimming shortened V by 4 bases and J by 6 bases, and 13 bases separated the two germline ends. This CDR3 is 13 amino acids long. The CDR3 DNA reads as TGTGCCAGCAGCTCCAGAGTGGGTCGCGAGCAGTACTTC. Translation: CASSSRVGREQYF.

The chain employs TRBV28 and TRBJ1-5; D is ambiguous. The germline V and J ends were trimmed by 6 bases and 4 bases, with 16 bases remaining between them. Germline V CDR1 and CDR2: MDHEN, SYDVKM. The CDR3 spans 15 residues. The CDR3 here is CASSRISEGNQPQHF. The DNA of the CDR3 is TGTGCCAGCAGCCGAATAAGTGAGGGAAATCAGCCCCAGCATTTT. The full variable domain, rest sourced from reference TRBV28 and TRBJ1-5, is DVKVTQSSRYLVKRTGEKVFLECVQDMDHENMFWYRQDPGLGLRLIYFSYDVKMKEKGDIPEGYSVSREKKERFSLILESASTNQTSMYLCASSRISEGNQPQHFGDGTRLSIL.

Regarding this clone: Other DNA sequences within the sample encode an identical CDR3. The chain recombines TRBV28 with TRBJ1-1; D not certain. V was pared by 5 bases and J by 7 bases, with 8 bases between. Per germline, CDR1 MDHEN and CDR2 SYDVKM. The length of the CDR3 is 11 residues. The CDR3, as DNA: TGTGCCAGCAGTCTCAGGAGTGAAGCTTTCTTT. It translates to CASSLRSEAFF.

V usage is TRBV7-3 and J usage is TRBJ1-1, with D perhaps matching TRBD1 (6 bases). Per germline, CDR1 SGHTA and CDR2 FQGTGA. The CDR3 has 15 amino acids. With 5 bases removed from V and 6 bases from J, the gap between germline ends came to 19 bases. The CDR3 reads CASSPRQAGGAEAFF. The CDR3 bases are TGTGCCAGCAGCCCCCGACAGGCCGGAGGGGCTGAAGCTTTCTTT.

The CDR3 spells CASRASVSYEQYF. CDR3 coding DNA: TGTGCCAGCAGGGCTAGCGTCTCCTACGAGCAGTACTTC. J is TRBJ2-7 and V is TRBV6-5, with D perhaps TRBD2 (6 bases). The germline CDR1 and CDR2 sequences are MNHEY and SVGAGI. With 6 bases removed from V and 0 bases from J, the gap between germline ends came to 9 bases. The CDR3 totals 13 residues.

The count of this clone is one. The chain is built from TRBV5-5 and TRBJ1-4; possible D gene TRBD1, 6 bases. The CDR3 covers 16 residues. Per the germline V gene, CDR1 is SGHKS and CDR2 is YYEKEE (reference sequence). Between the trimmed V and J ends, which lost 1 base and 7 bases, there was a span of 17 bases. The DNA of the CDR3 is TGTGCCAGCAGCTTGAATATGGCCAGGGGAGCTGAAAAACTGTTTTTT. Translated: CASSLNMARGAEKLFF.

The chain uses TRBV5-6 and TRBJ2-7, with D possibly matching TRBD1 (5 bases). The germline V gene encodes CDR1 SGHDT and CDR2 YYEEEE. Deletions cut 0 bases from V and 2 bases from J, with 12 bases between. The CDR3 runs to 15 residues. In nucleotides, the CDR3 is TGTGCCAGCAGCTTGGGACAGACTTACCCCTACGAGCAGTACTTC. Its protein is CASSLGQTYPYEQYF.